The 21 T cell receptor beta chains given below trace back to one sample, sequenced in a study of blood T cell repertoires in COVID-19. Data came from immunoSEQ multiplex PCR; TCRdb stores just in-frame clones and leaves some out. The sample includes 150,000 to 200,000 clones, about 77% of them seen just once. The source material was PBMCs or T cells enriched from blood (not recorded which). The origin of the receptors is a woman between 50 and 59 years old with acute COVID-19.

CDR3 DNA sequence: TGCGCCAGCAGCTTGGTGGCTAGCGGGGGGGCTAGAGATACGCAGTATTTT. Its translation is CASSLVASGGARDTQYF. This chain links TRBV5-1 with TRBJ2-3; TRBD2 matches at 12 bases. Germline V lookup: CDR1 SGHRS, CDR2 YFSETQ. CDR3 length: 17 residues. V lost 0 bases and J lost 5; bases outside the gene matches: 7.

The rearrangement links TRBV11-2 to TRBJ2-3, with D perhaps TRBD2 (5 bases). The V gene's germline CDR1 is SGHAT and CDR2 FQNNGV. V shed 3 bases and J shed 0 bases, with 13 bases lying between them. The CDR3 totals 16 residues. The CDR3, as DNA: TGTGCCAGCAGCTTCCGAACTAGTCTGAGCACAGATACGCAGTATTTT. Protein product: CASSFRTSLSTDTQYF.

The rearrangement links TRBV28 to TRBJ1-5; possibly TRBD1 for D (6 bases). The germline gives CDR1 MDHEN, CDR2 SYDVKM. The CDR3 covers 14 residues. V was pared by 4 bases and J by 3 bases, with 10 bases between. The CDR3, as DNA: TGTGCCAGCAGTTGGGGGACACCCAATCAGCCCCAGCATTTT. The encoded protein is CASSWGTPNQPQHF.

The chain joins TRBV7-9 to TRBJ1-5; 9 bases fit TRBD1. The CDR3 sequence is 15 residues long. V was clipped by 5 bases and J by 4 bases; unmatched bases: 6. Germline CDR1 SEHNR, CDR2 FQNEAQ (reference sequence). Written as DNA, the CDR3 is TGTGCCAGCAGCCCCGGGACAGGGATGAATCAGCCCCAGCATTTT. As protein: CASSPGTGMNQPQHF.

V usage is TRBV7-9 and J usage is TRBJ1-6; a weak D match, TRBD1 (6 bases). CDR1 and CDR2 (germline): SEHNR, FQNEAQ (reference sequence). With 2 bases removed from V and 11 bases from J, the gap between germline ends came to 13 bases. This CDR3 spans 14 amino acids. DNA of the CDR3: TGTGCCAGCAGCTTAAACCAGGGGCGGACACCCCTCCACTTT. This sequence encodes CASSLNQGRTPLHF.

V gene TRBV6-5 combines with J gene TRBJ1-1; D not resolved. V shed 6 bases and J shed 3 bases, with 11 bases lying between them. CDR1 and CDR2 from the germline V gene are MNHEY and SVGAGI. The CDR3 loop spans 13 amino acids. In DNA form, the CDR3 reads TGTGCCAGCAGCGTCGATTCGGACACTGAAGCTTTCTTT. It translates to CASSVDSDTEAFF.

This rearrangement joins TRBV7-2 to TRBJ1-6, with D perhaps TRBD1 (5 bases). Trimming cost V 5 bases and J 8 bases, with 10 bases left between them. In germline, CDR1 is SGHTA, CDR2 FQGNSA. CDR3 length: 13 amino acids. DNA of the CDR3: TGTGCCAGCAGCGGAGGGGTCCATTCACCCCTCCACTTT. Protein product: CASSGGVHSPLHF.

V gene TRBV7-9 combines with J gene TRBJ2-1; TRBD2 matches 11 bases. This CDR3 has 16 residues. The V and J ends lost 1 base and 6 bases, in that order; junction bases with no gene match: 5. CDR1 and CDR2 (germline): SEHNR, FQNEAQ (reference sequence). Written as DNA, the CDR3 is TGTGCCAGCAGCTTAGTTGGGCTAGCGGGGGGCAATGAGCAGTTCTTC. This translates into CASSLVGLAGGNEQFF.

V and J are TRBV7-7 and TRBJ2-3; D perhaps matches TRBD2 (6 bases). Looked up from germline, CDR1 is SSHAT and CDR2 is FNYEAQ (reference sequence). The ends were cut back, 5 bases at V and 4 bases at J, with 13 bases in the middle. CDR3 length: 14 residues. The DNA for the CDR3 is TGTGCCAGCAGCGGAAGGGACTCCCCAGATACGCAGTATTTT. Amino acid sequence: CASSGRDSPDTQYF.

The chain uses TRBV19 and TRBJ1-2; D possibly corresponds to TRBD1 (6 bases). V lost 5 bases and J lost 2, with 12 bases in between. Per the germline V gene, CDR1 is LNHDA and CDR2 is SQIVND (reference sequence). The CDR3 has 14 residues. The CDR3, as DNA: TGTGCCAGTAGTGCCGGACAGTTCAACTATGGCTACACCTTC. Amino acid sequence: CASSAGQFNYGYTF.

The chain uses TRBV19 and TRBJ1-2; TRBD1 matches at 7 bases. The CDR3 is 19 amino acids. The junction had 28 bases not matched to a gene; V was cut back by 7 bases and J by 8 bases. Germline-derived CDR1 and CDR2 are LNHDA and SQIVND (reference sequence). CDR3 amino acids: CASKKNKGAVRGVSNGYTF. The CDR3 DNA is TGTGCCAGTAAGAAAAATAAGGGGGCCGTTAGGGGGGTATCGAACGGCTACACCTTC.

The chain combines TRBV5-4 with TRBJ2-3; 7 bases are a match to TRBD2. The CDR3 spans 14 residues. The germline V gene has CDR1 SGHNT and CDR2 YYREEE (reference sequence). The V gene end was trimmed by 4 bases and the J gene end by 3 bases; junction bases not matched to a gene: 5. This CDR3 reads CASSPGGWTDTQYF. As DNA, the CDR3 is TGTGCCAGCAGCCCGGGGGGATGGACAGATACGCAGTATTTT.

This rearrangement joins TRBV5-5 to TRBJ2-5; TRBD1 aligns across 7 bases. The CDR3 sequence is 14 residues long. The germline V gene encodes CDR1 SGHKS and CDR2 YYEKEE (reference sequence). Trimming removed 6 bases from V and 4 bases from J; junction bases left unmatched: 9. The CDR3 reads CASNPGGFRETQYF. The CDR3 nucleotides read TGTGCCAGCAACCCAGGGGGTTTCAGAGAGACCCAGTACTTC.

The V call is TRBV6-6, the J call TRBJ1-4; tentatively, D is TRBD1 (5 bases). The CDR3 runs 14 residues. Germline values: CDR1 MNHNY, CDR2 SVGAGI (reference sequence). Trimming removed 6 bases at V and 10 bases at J, with 18 bases between. This chain's CDR3 is CASSPSGNRGKLFF. The DNA of the CDR3 is TGTGCCAGCAGCCCCTCAGGAAATAGGGGAAAACTGTTTTTT.

In the case of this clone: Germline and junction disagree at one end, which may indicate a read error. The rearrangement links TRBV9 to TRBJ2-3; TRBD1 matches 12 bases. Germline loops: CDR1 SGDLS, CDR2 YYNGEE. CDR3 length: 15 amino acids. DNA for the CDR3: TGTGCCAGCAGCTTTGGGACAGGGGGCACGGATACGCAGTATTTT. Its translation: CASSFGTGGTDTQYF.

The rearrangement links TRBV5-1 to TRBJ1-1; D is unresolved. The CDR3 spans 13 residues. V was shortened by 2 bases and J by 3 bases, with 8 bases between the two germline ends. From germline, CDR1 is SGHRS and CDR2 YFSETQ. The CDR3 here is CASSFRVDTEAFF. The CDR3 bases are TGCGCCAGCAGCTTTCGCGTGGACACTGAAGCTTTCTTT.

This clone turned up a few times. The genes are TRBV28 and TRBJ1-2; D is perhaps TRBD1 (5 bases). Germline CDR1 reads MDHEN; CDR2 reads SYDVKM. CDR3 length equals 19 residues. V gave up 1 base and J gave up 0 bases, with 21 bases separating them. This CDR3 is CASSLSGVGRDGANYGYTF. As DNA, the CDR3 is TGTGCCAGCAGTTTATCGGGGGTGGGGCGGGACGGAGCTAACTATGGCTACACCTTC.

In this sample, this clone turned up a few times. This chain uses TRBV5-1 with TRBJ1-5, with TRBD1 matching over 7 bases. Germline values: CDR1 SGHRS, CDR2 YFSETQ. The CDR3 runs to 15 residues. Trimming took 0 bases from V and 5 from J; bases not matched to a gene: 5. CDR3 protein: CASSLGDSFYQPQHF. The CDR3 bases are TGCGCCAGCAGCTTGGGGGACAGCTTCTATCAGCCCCAGCATTTT.

J is TRBJ2-7 and V is TRBV6-2 or TRBV6-3; perhaps TRBD1 as D (5 bases). This CDR3 spans 14 amino acids. The V gene's germline CDR1 is MNHEY and CDR2 SVGEGT. V was trimmed by 6 bases and J by 4 bases, leaving 16 bases between them. The CDR3 sequence is CASSPKDRDYEQYV. The DNA for the CDR3 is TGTGCCAGCAGCCCCAAAGACAGAGATTACGAGCAGTACGTC.

The table lists this clone with a few counts. This chain links TRBV7-9 with TRBJ1-2; weak D call: TRBD1 (5 bases). Trimming removed 5 bases at V and 4 bases at J, with 17 bases between. The germline V gene encodes CDR1 SEHNR and CDR2 FQNEAQ (reference sequence). This CDR3 region has 15 residues. The CDR3 is CASSPGTGSPYGYTF. In DNA, the CDR3 is TGTGCCAGCAGCCCGGGGACTGGGTCCCCCTATGGCTACACCTTC.

The chain links TRBV27 to TRBJ1-1; D may be TRBD1 (5 bases). Germline assignment: CDR1 MNHEY and CDR2 SMNVEV (reference sequence). V was shortened by 5 bases and J by 4 bases, with 17 bases between the two germline ends. This CDR3 region has 15 residues. The CDR3 loop reads CASSQSRVGVTEAFF. As DNA, the CDR3 is TGTGCCAGCAGTCAGTCCAGGGTAGGGGTCACTGAAGCTTTCTTT.